These 6 T cell receptor beta chains were all obtained from the same sample, sequenced in a study of shared clonotypes between healthy human individuals. Sequencing used immunoSEQ multiplex PCR; TCRdb keeps in-frame clones, though not all of them. The sample holds about 1.1 million clones, 70% to 80% seen once. Sequenced material: memory CD4+ T cells from PBMCs. The subset here: CD45RA-negative fraction. Source of these receptors: a man aged 18 to 29 in good health. Some clones in this sample may be carry-over from other donors' samples.

The chain employs TRBV5-8 and TRBJ1-1, with TRBD1 as a possible D gene (5 bases). V was cut by 7 bases and J by 3 bases, with 22 bases left in between. Germline CDR1 reads SGHTS; CDR2 reads YDEGEE. This CDR3 comprises 16 residues. This CDR3 reads CASRVTQGLGHTEAFF. The CDR3 DNA follows: TGTGCCAGCCGCGTAACCCAGGGCCTTGGGCACACTGAAGCTTTCTTT.

The rearrangement uses TRBV9 and TRBJ2-1; TRBD1 aligns across 11 bases. Germline CDR1 is SGDLS and CDR2 is YYNGEE. This CDR3 contains 14 residues. Trimming at V came to 3 bases and at J to 8 bases, leaving 4 bases not matched to a gene. CDR3 sequence: CASSAGQGAYEQFF. CDR3 sequence (DNA): TGTGCCAGCAGCGCAGGACAGGGGGCCTATGAGCAGTTCTTC. Combining the CDR3 with reference TRBV9 and TRBJ2-1 gives the whole variable domain DSGVTQTPKHLITATGQRVTLRCSPRSGDLSVYWYQQSLDQGLQFLIQYYNGEERAKGNILERFSAQQFPDLHSELNLSSLELGDSALYFCASSAGQGAYEQFFGPGTRLTVL.

The J gene is TRBJ2-3, the V gene TRBV28; D perhaps matches TRBD2 (6 bases). The V end lost 6 bases, the J end lost 5 bases, and 12 bases lay between the germline ends. Germline V lookup: CDR1 MDHEN, CDR2 SYDVKM. This CDR3 contains 13 residues. CDR3: CASRPSGVDTQYF. CDR3 coding DNA: TGTGCCAGCAGGCCCTCGGGGGTAGATACGCAGTATTTT. Together with reference TRBV28 and TRBJ2-3, the CDR3 gives the full variable domain: DVKVTQSSRYLVKRTGEKVFLECVQDMDHENMFWYRQDPGLGLRLIYFSYDVKMKEKGDIPEGYSVSREKKERFSLILESASTNQTSMYLCASRPSGVDTQYFGPGTRLTVL.

The V gene is TRBV7-6, the J gene TRBJ1-2; D gene uncertain. V was cut by 1 base and J by 4 bases, with 7 bases left in between. CDR3 size: 13 residues. Germline V lookup: CDR1 SGHVS, CDR2 FNYEAQ. CDR3 region: CASSLGPRYGYTF. CDR3 sequence (DNA): TGTGCCAGCAGCTTAGGACCTCGCTATGGCTACACCTTC.

V and J are TRBV5-1 and TRBJ2-3; weak D call: TRBD2 (6 bases). V was trimmed by 2 bases and J by 4 bases, leaving 14 bases between them. CDR3 size: 15 residues. CDR1 is SGHRS and CDR2 is YFSETQ in the germline V gene. In nucleotides, the CDR3 is TGCGCCAGCAGCTTCGATCCCGGGAGACCAGATACGCAGTATTTT. Encoded protein: CASSFDPGRPDTQYF. The full variable domain, with the rest looked up from reference TRBV5-1 and TRBJ2-3, is KAGVTQTPRYLIKTRGQQVTLSCSPISGHRSVSWYQQTPGQGLQFLFEYFSETQRNKGNFPGRFSGRQFSNSRSEMNVSTLELGDSALYLCASSFDPGRPDTQYFGPGTRLTVL.

The sample holds a few counts of this clone. The chain has TRBV4-1 and TRBJ1-2; the D gene is possibly TRBD1 (5 bases). CDR1 and CDR2 from the germline V gene are MGHRA and YSYEKL. V lost 1 base and J lost 0, with 21 bases in between. This CDR3 has 19 amino acids. The CDR3 loop reads CASSQASRGRAATNYGYTF. CDR3 bases: TGCGCCAGCAGCCAAGCTTCGAGGGGCAGGGCAGCCACTAACTATGGCTACACCTTC.